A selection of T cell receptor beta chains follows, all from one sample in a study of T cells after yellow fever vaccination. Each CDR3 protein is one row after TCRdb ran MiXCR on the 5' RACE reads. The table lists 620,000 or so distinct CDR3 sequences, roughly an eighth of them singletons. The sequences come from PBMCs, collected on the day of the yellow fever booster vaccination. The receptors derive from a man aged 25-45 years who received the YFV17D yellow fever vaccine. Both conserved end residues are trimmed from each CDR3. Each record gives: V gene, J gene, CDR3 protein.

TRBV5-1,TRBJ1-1,ASRLEAGEGNTEAF
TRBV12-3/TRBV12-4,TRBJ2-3,ASRPDLDGSTDTQY
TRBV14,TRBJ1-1,ASSQGGRPEAF
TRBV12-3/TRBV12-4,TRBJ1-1,ASSPPAGGSTEAF
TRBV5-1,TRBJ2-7,ASSLMTSGSDEQY
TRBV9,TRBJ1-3,ASSVGEGNTIY
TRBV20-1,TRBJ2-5,SAPGQTETQY
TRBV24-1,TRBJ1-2,ATSDSNNYGYT
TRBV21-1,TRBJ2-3,ASSPEGGGRKLTDTQY
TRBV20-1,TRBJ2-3,SASINRADTQY
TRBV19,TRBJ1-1,ASSSAGTRSTEAF
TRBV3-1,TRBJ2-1,ASGLAGDQF
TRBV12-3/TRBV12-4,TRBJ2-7,ASSWTGPHEQY
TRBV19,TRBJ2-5,ASGQNQETQY